Below are 14 T cell receptor beta chains sequenced from a single sample in a study of post-analysis software for immune sequencing data (dated by TCRdb to about 2015). What the work shows at the level of the full study, not this receptor alone: A few TRBV segments, including TRBV5-6, TRBV5-1 and TRBV20-1, were significantly more frequent in patients than controls.

What these receptors recognize is not known. Library method: PCR. TCRdb lists the instrument as Illumina HiSeq 2500. To reduce PCR and sequencing biases, unique molecular identifiers were incorporated into the TCR beta cDNA libraries. TCRdb's own reprocessing of the public reads used fastp at Q25 and MiXCR and kept productive beta chains. A single entry per CDR3 protein holds the most common genes and DNA from its merged rows. In all, the sample holds about half a million distinct CDR3 sequences, and 34% of those were seen once. Approximately 6% of the sample comes from the top ten. Sequencing used blood. Receptors originate from a girl aged 2-17 years with multiple sclerosis.

The chain carries TRBV11-2 and TRBJ2-3; 9 bases fit TRBD1. Germline CDR1 and CDR2: SGHAT and FQNNGV. The CDR3 loop spans 13 amino acids. V was clipped by 5 bases and J by 11 bases; unmatched bases: 8. The CDR3 sequence is CASSVGTGRRQYF. Written as DNA, the CDR3 is TGTGCCAGCAGCGTAGGGACAGGGAGGAGGCAGTATTTT.

Only a few counts were recorded for this clonotype. This chain connects TRBV5-1 to TRBJ2-2; TRBD1 matches 7 bases. The V gene end was trimmed by 4 bases and the J gene end by 7 bases; junction bases not matched to a gene: 7. From germline, CDR1 is SGHRS and CDR2 YFSETQ. The CDR3 has 14 residues. The CDR3 spells CASSMGDRVGELFF. For the CDR3, the DNA is TGCGCCAGCAGCATGGGCGACAGGGTCGGGGAGCTGTTTTTT.

The chain has TRBV9 and TRBJ2-1; D gene uncertain. Germline V lookup: CDR1 SGDLS, CDR2 YYNGEE. The CDR3 totals 17 residues. Trimming shortened V by 3 bases and J by 0 bases, and 16 bases separated the two germline ends. The CDR3 region is CASSALFLPSSYNEQFF. The CDR3, as DNA: TGTGCCAGCAGCGCCCTGTTCCTACCGAGCTCCTACAATGAGCAGTTCTTC. The entire variable domain, with the rest obtained from reference TRBV9 and TRBJ2-1, is as follows: DSGVTQTPKHLITATGQRVTLRCSPRSGDLSVYWYQQSLDQGLQFLIQYYNGEERAKGNILERFSAQQFPDLHSELNLSSLELGDSALYFCASSALFLPSSYNEQFFGPGTRLTVL.

The chain joins TRBV20-1 to TRBJ1-4; TRBD1 aligns across 7 bases. The V and J ends lost 0 bases and 6 bases, in that order; junction bases with no gene match: 4. Germline V gene sequence: CDR1 DFQATT, CDR2 SNEGSKA (reference sequence). The CDR3 runs 14 residues. The CDR3 DNA reads as TGCAGTGCTAGAGATAGTACAGGGGATGAAAAACTGTTTTTT. Translation gives CSARDSTGDEKLFF.

This clonotype was observed a few times. V gene TRBV12-3 or TRBV12-4 combines with J gene TRBJ2-4; 12 nucleotides align to TRBD1. J was trimmed by 3 bases and V by 5 bases; bases with no gene match: 20. The CDR3 is 21 amino acids. CDR3 sequence reads: CASSPKLPGQGAGVGKNIQYF. The DNA for the CDR3 is TGTGCCAGCAGTCCGAAACTACCGGGACAGGGGGCAGGGGTTGGCAAAAACATTCAGTACTTC.

CDR3 sequence: CASSPQQGDYQWTIYF. CDR3 coding DNA: TGCGCCAGCAGCCCCCAACAGGGGGACTACCAGTGGACCATATATTTT. This chain joins TRBV4-1 and TRBJ1-3; 8 nucleotides match TRBD1. After removal of 4 bases from V and 10 bases from J, the junction contained 15 bases not matched to a gene. This CDR3 is 16 amino acids long. Per germline, CDR1 MGHRA and CDR2 YSYEKL.

The chain combines TRBV20-1 with TRBJ2-3; tentatively, D is TRBD2 (6 bases). Trimming took off 6 bases at V and 1 base at J, with 14 bases between the two ends. This CDR3 comprises 14 residues. Germline CDR1 DFQATT, CDR2 SNEGSKA (reference sequence). Here the CDR3 reads CSAPSQRGTDTQYF. The CDR3 nucleotides read TGCAGTGCCCCCAGCCAGCGGGGCACAGATACGCAGTATTTT.

V and J are TRBV27 and TRBJ2-7; 8 bases match TRBD1. The junction had 12 bases not matched to a gene; V was cut back by 0 bases and J by 2 bases. From germline, CDR1 is MNHEY and CDR2 SMNVEV (reference sequence). The CDR3 length is 18 residues. The CDR3 coding sequence is TGTGCCAGCAGTTTATCTCTTTCGGCAGGGGGCGACCCCTACGAGCAGTACTTC. It specifies CASSLSLSAGGDPYEQYF.

The chain is built from TRBV29-1 and TRBJ2-2; a possible D gene is TRBD2 (7 bases). In germline, CDR1 is SQVTM, CDR2 ANQGSEA. The CDR3 runs to 15 residues. The ends were cut back, 4 bases at V and 0 bases at J, with 12 bases in the middle. As DNA, the CDR3 is TGCAGCGTTGTCAGGGGAGGGTCGAACACCGGGGAGCTGTTTTTT. Amino acid sequence: CSVVRGGSNTGELFF.

J is TRBJ1-1 and V is TRBV28, with D hard to call. Looked up from germline, CDR1 is MDHEN and CDR2 is SYDVKM. This CDR3 contains 11 residues. V was clipped by 2 bases and J by 10 bases, with 8 bases between them. This CDR3 is CASSLIGRAFF. The CDR3 nucleotides read TGTGCCAGCAGTTTAATAGGGAGAGCTTTCTTT.

V is TRBV28 and J is TRBJ2-7; 8 nucleotides match TRBD2. The CDR3 length is 16 residues. Germline trimming cut 4 bases from V and 0 bases from J; bases unmatched to any gene: 8. CDR1 is MDHEN and CDR2 is SYDVKM in the germline V gene. DNA of the CDR3: TGTGCCAGCAGTTCCACCGGGACTAGGATCTCCTACGAGCAGTACTTC. Amino acids: CASSSTGTRISYEQYF.

This chain links TRBV5-1 with TRBJ2-3; the D is unclear. V was cut by 0 bases and J by 2 bases, with 7 bases left in between. The CDR3 extends over 14 amino acids. Germline V gene data show CDR1 as SGHRS and CDR2 as YFSETQ. The CDR3 nucleotides read TGCGCCAGCAGCTTGGTCCCCAACACAGATACGCAGTATTTT. This translates into CASSLVPNTDTQYF.

This clonotype came up a few times. V is TRBV20-1 and J is TRBJ1-2; 7 nucleotides align to TRBD1. Germline V CDR1 and CDR2: DFQATT, SNEGSKA (reference sequence). Losses at the gene ends were 1 base for V and 6 bases for J; bases not matched to a gene: 5. The CDR3 runs to 13 residues. The DNA for the CDR3 is TGCAGTGCTAGAGTGGCAGGGACAGATGGCTACACCTTC. This codes for CSARVAGTDGYTF.

This clonotype appeared a few times. The chain uses TRBV10-1 and TRBJ2-2; 11 nucleotides agree with TRBD1. J lost 6 bases, V lost 6 bases, and 3 bases had no gene match. CDR1 is WNHNN and CDR2 is SYGVQD in the germline V gene (reference sequence). The length of the CDR3 is 14 residues. The CDR3 spells CASRGQGAAGELFF. Here the CDR3 DNA reads TGCGCCAGCAGAGGACAGGGGGCTGCCGGGGAGCTGTTTTTT.